The entry below gives a single T cell receptor (beta chain) sequence along with its context. Assay: immunoSEQ multiplex PCR; the TCRdb copy retains only in-frame clones and omits some. The sample includes over 85,000 clones, approximately 89% of them seen just once. There are 17 residues in the CDR3. The J segment lost 8 bases and the V segment lost 0 bases, leaving 7 bases of the junction unmatched. Germline V CDR1 and CDR2: SGHNT, YYREEE (reference sequence). The data belong to a study of T cell changes during pregnancy in multiple sclerosis. This chain uses TRBV5-4 with TRBJ2-1; 14 nucleotides align to TRBD2. The starting material was peripheral blood, obtained in the first trimester of pregnancy. This clonotype was obtained from a female donor in good health, enrolled as a control in a pregnancy study. CDR3: CASSLGATSGGAHEQFF. The DNA of the CDR3 is TGTGCCAGCAGCTTGGGGGCGACTAGCGGGGGGGCCCATGAGCAGTTCTTC.